These 17 T cell receptor beta chains originate from one sample sequenced in a study of blood T cells in healthy people across ages. A second about 6 to 12 cycle PCR used barcoded and J-beta primers. TCRdb analysed the 5' RACE reads with MiXCR anew, one entry per CDR3 protein. The repertoire holds 1,500,000 or so distinct CDR3 sequences, with approximately 59% as singletons. Sequencing was performed on blood. These receptors all come from a man aged 18 to 29 in good health.

CDR3: CASSQDGRGGGDEQFF. CDR3 bases: TGCGCCAGCAGCCAAGATGGACGGGGGGGCGGTGATGAGCAGTTCTTC. The rearrangement links TRBV4-3 to TRBJ2-1, with 8 bases lining up with TRBD2. The CDR3 covers 16 residues. Germline trimming cut 0 bases from V and 8 bases from J; bases unmatched to any gene: 9. The germline CDR1 and CDR2 sequences are LGHNA and YSLEER.

V gene TRBV20-1 combines with J gene TRBJ2-7, with D perhaps given as TRBD1 or TRBD2 (6 bases each). V lost 3 bases, J lost 6 bases, and 21 bases lay in between. This CDR3 comprises 15 residues. Germline CDR1 DFQATT, CDR2 SNEGSKA (reference sequence). This CDR3 is CSASYGGRIPVEQYF. The CDR3 nucleotides read TGCAGTGCTAGTTATGGGGGGCGTATCCCCGTCGAGCAGTACTTC.

About this clonotype itself: The germline gene is not matched at one end of the junction; a read error may be the cause. The V and J genes are TRBV4-1 and TRBJ2-5; TRBD1 is a possible D gene (6 bases). The end of the DNA fits TRBJ2-7 better, so the J call may be wrong. CDR1 and CDR2 (germline): MGHRA, YSYEKL. This CDR3 is 15 amino acids long. The chain's CDR3 is CASSLRDISSDEQYF. In DNA, the CDR3 is TGCGCCAGCAGCCTCCGGGACATCAGCTCCGACGAGCAGTACTTC.

The chain uses TRBV4-3 and TRBJ2-1; perhaps TRBD1 as D (5 bases). V lost 1 base and J 15 bases, leaving 16 bases between the germline ends. There are 13 residues in the CDR3. Germline V gene data show CDR1 as LGHNA and CDR2 as YSLEER. CDR3 DNA sequence: TGCGCCAGCAGCCAAGCTGTTGATCTGGGGCTGTTCTTC. The encoded protein is CASSQAVDLGLFF.

This clonotype was counted only a few times. The J gene is TRBJ1-6, the V gene TRBV15, with unresolved D. Germline CDR1 reads LNHNV; CDR2 reads YYDKDF (reference sequence). V dropped 5 bases and J dropped 6 bases, with 11 bases sitting between them. The CDR3 contains 14 residues. Here the CDR3 reads CATSEAQINSPLHF. As DNA, the CDR3 is TGTGCCACCAGCGAGGCACAGATTAATTCACCCCTCCACTTT.

This sequence joins TRBV9 and TRBJ2-1; D remains ambiguous. Germline V gene lookup returns CDR1 SGDLS and CDR2 YYNGEE. The CDR3 has 12 amino acids. Trimming removed 4 bases from V and 10 bases from J, with 12 bases in between. The chain's CDR3 is CASSSGLREQFF. CDR3 nucleotide sequence: TGTGCCAGCAGCTCCGGGTTGAGGGAGCAGTTCTTC.

V and J are TRBV12-3 or TRBV12-4 and TRBJ2-3, with TRBD2 matching over 10 bases. CDR3 length equals 16 residues. The V gene end was trimmed by 4 bases and the J gene end by 3 bases; junction bases not matched to a gene: 7. The CDR3 sequence: CASSYSGRAVTDTQYF. In DNA form, the CDR3 reads TGTGCCAGCAGTTACAGCGGGAGGGCCGTTACAGATACGCAGTATTTT.

The chain uses TRBV7-6 and TRBJ2-2; D not certain. Germline V gene data show CDR1 as SGHVS and CDR2 as FNYEAQ. The CDR3 runs 14 residues. The ends were cut back, 5 bases at V and 7 bases at J, with 14 bases in the middle. The CDR3 is CASSQANVIGELFF. The CDR3 coding sequence is TGTGCCAGCAGCCAAGCCAATGTGATCGGGGAGCTGTTTTTT.

The J gene is TRBJ1-2, the V gene TRBV4-3, with D maybe TRBD1 (5 bases). CDR1 and CDR2 from the germline V gene are LGHNA and YSLEER. The CDR3 covers 15 residues. V was cut by 1 base and J by 6 bases, with 15 bases left in between. CDR3 DNA: TGCGCCAGCAGCCAAGTGTGGGGACTTAAGGATGGCTACACCTTC. Translation: CASSQVWGLKDGYTF.

A few counts support this clonotype. The V and J genes are TRBV9 and TRBJ2-3; TRBD1 aligns across 7 bases. Germline V gene data show CDR1 as SGDLS and CDR2 as YYNGEE. This CDR3 has 15 amino acids. Trimming took 7 bases from V and 5 from J; bases not matched to a gene: 13. As DNA, the CDR3 is TGTGCCAGCGGTGGGACAGAAAAGAGGTTAGATACGCAGTATTTT. This translates into CASGGTEKRLDTQYF. The full variable domain, completed using reference TRBV9 and TRBJ2-3, is DSGVTQTPKHLITATGQRVTLRCSPRSGDLSVYWYQQSLDQGLQFLIQYYNGEERAKGNILERFSAQQFPDLHSELNLSSLELGDSALYFCASGGTEKRLDTQYFGPGTRLTVL.

About this clonotype: Mismatch with germline at one junction end may stem from a read error. This sequence joins TRBV4-1 and TRBJ1-4; D unresolved. The CDR3 loop spans 15 amino acids. Germline loops: CDR1 MGHRA, CDR2 YSYEKL. Written as DNA, the CDR3 is TGCGCCAGCGGCCAGACCGGCCTCGGCAATGAAAAACTGTTTTTT. Protein: CASGQTGLGNEKLFF.

As to this clonotype: A junction end diverges from the germline sequence, so it may reflect a read error. The rearrangement links TRBV20-1 to TRBJ1-2, with 7 positions matching TRBD1. This CDR3 contains 16 residues. The germline V gene has CDR1 DFQATT and CDR2 SNEGSKA (reference sequence). This CDR3 reads CSARTTTGEVGYGYNF. DNA for the CDR3: TGCAGTGCGCGAACTACAACAGGGGAAGTAGGGTATGGCTACAACTTC.

This clonotype was observed a few times. The DNA of the CDR3 is TGTGCCAGCAGTTACTCTACAGCGGGAATCACAGATACGCAGTATTTT. It is translated as CASSYSTAGITDTQYF. The rearrangement links TRBV6-6 to TRBJ2-3; 7 positions match TRBD2. This CDR3 region has 16 residues. Germline values: CDR1 MNHNY, CDR2 SVGAGI (reference sequence). V lost 0 bases and J lost 2; bases outside the gene matches: 5.

The chain uses TRBV14 and TRBJ2-3; TRBD2 matches 8 bases. CDR1 is SGHDN and CDR2 is FVKESK in the germline V gene. V lost 4 bases and J lost 5; bases outside the gene matches: 5. There are 14 residues in the CDR3. CDR3 sequence (DNA): TGTGCCAGCAGCCGTCGGCTAGCGGGAGATACGCAGTATTTT. This encodes CASSRRLAGDTQYF.

The J gene is TRBJ2-5, the V gene TRBV20-1; TRBD2 matches at 9 bases. Germline V CDR1 and CDR2: DFQATT, SNEGSKA (reference sequence). The CDR3 covers 15 residues. V dropped 6 bases and J dropped 1; count of bases not matched to a gene: 9. The CDR3 protein is CSAPGTSLFQETQYF. CDR3 coding DNA: TGCAGTGCACCCGGGACTAGCTTGTTCCAAGAGACCCAGTACTTC.

Here the CDR3 DNA reads TGTGCCAGCGTCGGGGGACTAGCGGGAGACTCCTACAATGAGCAGTTCTTC. It codes for CASVGGLAGDSYNEQFF. The rearrangement uses TRBV7-8 and TRBJ2-1; 14 nucleotides line up with TRBD2. J was trimmed by 0 bases and V by 8 bases; bases with no gene match: 6. From germline, CDR1 is SGHVS and CDR2 FQNEAQ. The CDR3 covers 17 residues.

This chain links TRBV9 with TRBJ2-1, with D tentatively TRBD2 (6 bases). Trimming removed 4 bases from V and 3 bases from J, with 17 bases in between. The germline gives CDR1 SGDLS, CDR2 YYNGEE. The CDR3 has 16 amino acids. DNA for the CDR3: TGTGCCAGCAGCCTTTATGAGACTAGAGGCTACAATGAGCAGTTCTTC. Its protein product is CASSLYETRGYNEQFF.